Each of the 25 T cell receptor beta chains below was sequenced from the same sample in a study of T cell responses to AZD1222 COVID-19 vaccine. This table comes from immunoSEQ multiplex PCR, and its TCRdb copy is limited to in-frame clones, with some not included. The sample has around 97,000 clones, roughly 91% seen once. Specimen: peripheral blood, collected on day 0 of AZD1222 vaccination. The receptors were sampled from an adult in good health.

The chain is built from TRBV6-5 and TRBJ1-2; TRBD1 aligns across 9 bases. The J segment lost 11 bases and the V segment lost 6 bases, leaving 13 bases of the junction unmatched. This CDR3 spans 14 amino acids. Germline values: CDR1 MNHEY, CDR2 SVGAGI. Written as DNA, the CDR3 is TGTGCCAGCAGGTACACAGGGGGCACAATGAATTACACCTTC. Its translation is CASRYTGGTMNYTF.

This clone has only a few counts. The chain carries TRBV27 and TRBJ1-1, with 7 bases aligning to TRBD1. Germline V gene lookup returns CDR1 MNHEY and CDR2 SMNVEV (reference sequence). V lost 2 bases to trimming and J lost 4 bases; unmatched junction nucleotides: 10. The CDR3 spans 16 residues. The chain's CDR3 is CASSLRPTGYGTEAFF. As DNA, the CDR3 is TGTGCCAGCAGTTTACGGCCGACAGGGTACGGCACTGAAGCTTTCTTT.

The chain recombines TRBV6-2 or TRBV6-3 with TRBJ2-7; no definite D call. Germline V gene sequence: CDR1 MNHEY, CDR2 SVGEGT. Trimming stripped 4 bases from V and 2 bases from J, with 9 bases between. The CDR3 sequence is 13 residues long. CDR3 sequence reads: CASSWDRAYEQYF. In DNA, the CDR3 is TGTGCCAGCAGTTGGGATAGAGCCTACGAGCAGTACTTC.

The rearrangement uses TRBV19 and TRBJ2-3, with 11 bases matching TRBD2. CDR3 size: 16 residues. The germline V gene encodes CDR1 LNHDA and CDR2 SQIVND (reference sequence). V trimming: 3 bases; J trimming: 6 bases; junction bases outside the gene matches: 8. The CDR3 reads CASSINLAGGPDTQYF. In DNA form, the CDR3 reads TGTGCCAGTAGTATCAATCTAGCGGGAGGACCGGATACGCAGTATTTT.

The V gene is TRBV5-1, the J gene TRBJ1-1; 8 nucleotides agree with TRBD1. The V gene end was trimmed by 4 bases and the J gene end by 0 bases; junction bases not matched to a gene: 2. CDR1 and CDR2 (germline): SGHRS, YFSETQ. The CDR3 length is 14 residues. The CDR3 here is CASSGTGVNTEAFF. Written as DNA, the CDR3 is TGCGCCAGCAGCGGGACAGGAGTGAACACTGAAGCTTTCTTT. The variable domain in full, completed from reference TRBV5-1 and TRBJ1-1, reads KAGVTQTPRYLIKTRGQQVTLSCSPISGHRSVSWYQQTPGQGLQFLFEYFSETQRNKGNFPGRFSGRQFSNSRSEMNVSTLELGDSALYLCASSGTGVNTEAFFGQGTRLTVV.

The chain is built from TRBV5-1 and TRBJ1-4; 8 bases are a match to TRBD1. Germline CDR1 SGHRS, CDR2 YFSETQ. This CDR3 has 14 residues. Germline trimming cut 3 bases from V and 5 bases from J; bases unmatched to any gene: 3. The CDR3 here is CASSSDRANEKLFF. The CDR3 DNA is TGCGCCAGCAGCTCGGACAGGGCCAATGAAAAACTGTTTTTT.

CDR3 amino acids: CATSRGGQPQHF. For the CDR3, the DNA is TGTGCCACCAGCAGAGGGGGTCAGCCCCAGCATTTT. The chain uses TRBV15 and TRBJ1-5; no definite D call. The CDR3 spans 12 residues. V lost 1 base and J 6 bases, leaving 4 bases between the germline ends. Germline V lookup: CDR1 LNHNV, CDR2 YYDKDF (reference sequence).

The chain recombines TRBV7-9 with TRBJ2-1; D is unresolved. Germline V gene sequence: CDR1 SEHNR, CDR2 FQNEAQ (reference sequence). The length of the CDR3 is 16 residues. V lost 5 bases and J 7 bases, leaving 21 bases between the germline ends. The CDR3, as DNA: TGTGCCAGCAGCCCTATCTGGCGAAACGCCCAGAATGAGCAGTTCTTC. Its protein is CASSPIWRNAQNEQFF.

This chain uses TRBV7-9 with TRBJ2-1; unclear D gene. V lost 6 bases to trimming and J lost 8 bases, with 8 bases between them. CDR3 size: 11 residues. Germline V CDR1 and CDR2: SEHNR, FQNEAQ (reference sequence). The DNA of the CDR3 is TGTGCCAGCAGGGGAATCTATGAGCAGTTCTTC. The encoded protein is CASRGIYEQFF. The entire variable domain, with the rest obtained from reference TRBV7-9 and TRBJ2-1, is as follows: DTGVSQNPRHKITKRGQNVTFRCDPISEHNRLYWYRQTLGQGPEFLTYFQNEAQLEKSRLLSDRFSAERPKGSFSTLEIQRTEQGDSAMYLCASRGIYEQFFGPGTRLTVL.

The chain is built from TRBV11-2 and TRBJ2-7; D is unclear. Germline assignment: CDR1 SGHAT and CDR2 FQNNGV. V was cut by 5 bases and J by 0 bases, with 14 bases left in between. This CDR3 has 15 amino acids. The DNA of the CDR3 is TGTGCCAGCAGCCCACGCGCCGCCACCTCCTACGAGCAGTACTTC. Translated: CASSPRAATSYEQYF.

This chain connects TRBV28 to TRBJ1-2; D is possibly TRBD1 (5 bases). The V end lost 2 bases, the J end lost 4 bases, and 14 bases lay between the germline ends. Per germline, CDR1 MDHEN and CDR2 SYDVKM. CDR3 length equals 15 residues. The CDR3 loop is CASSLNPGGGYGYTF. In DNA form, the CDR3 reads TGTGCCAGCAGTTTAAACCCTGGGGGGGGCTATGGCTACACCTTC.

The chain links TRBV19 to TRBJ1-1; D is uncertain. CDR3 size: 11 residues. The germline CDR1 and CDR2 sequences are LNHDA and SQIVND (reference sequence). The CDR3 protein is CAIGEGTEAFF. The CDR3 coding sequence is TGTGCGATTGGTGAAGGGACTGAAGCTTTCTTT.

The CDR3 protein is CASSPTQTGKAFF. Written as DNA, the CDR3 is TGTGCCAGCAGTCCCACCCAGACAGGGAAAGCTTTCTTT. The J gene is TRBJ1-1, the V gene TRBV7-9; 7 bases line up with TRBD1. The germline V gene has CDR1 SEHNR and CDR2 FQNEAQ (reference sequence). V trimming: 6 bases; J trimming: 9 bases; junction bases outside the gene matches: 10. The CDR3 runs 13 residues.

V usage is TRBV5-4 and J usage is TRBJ1-5, with D tentatively TRBD1 (5 bases). CDR1 is SGHNT and CDR2 is YYREEE in the germline V gene (reference sequence). CDR3 length equals 16 residues. V lost 2 bases and J 0 bases, leaving 12 bases between the germline ends. This chain's CDR3 is CASSLTGTGSNQPQHF. In DNA, the CDR3 is TGTGCCAGCAGCTTAACCGGGACGGGTAGCAATCAGCCCCAGCATTTT.

This clone was seen just once. The V and J genes are TRBV27 and TRBJ2-3, with D uncertain. The ends were cut back, 2 bases at V and 5 bases at J, with 11 bases in the middle. The length of the CDR3 is 14 residues. Germline V gene lookup returns CDR1 MNHEY and CDR2 SMNVEV (reference sequence). For the CDR3, the DNA is TGTGCCAGCAGTTTACAGTCTCCGTTAGATACGCAGTATTTT. It translates to CASSLQSPLDTQYF.

This chain links TRBV6-5 with TRBJ2-7, with TRBD1 identical over 8 bases. CDR3 length equals 14 residues. The V gene's germline CDR1 is MNHEY and CDR2 SVGAGI. With 6 bases clipped from V and 12 bases from J, the junction kept 16 bases outside the gene matches. CDR3 protein: CASSPVAGTGKAYF. Written as DNA, the CDR3 is TGTGCCAGCAGCCCAGTAGCCGGGACAGGCAAAGCGTACTTC.

The chain couples TRBV7-8 to TRBJ2-7; possible D gene TRBD1, 6 bases. The CDR3 is made up of 13 amino acids. The germline gives CDR1 SGHVS, CDR2 FQNEAQ. The V end lost 8 bases, the J end lost 1 base, and 12 bases lay between the germline ends. CDR3 protein: CASSGTPSYEQYF. CDR3 bases: TGTGCCAGCTCCGGGACACCGTCCTACGAGCAGTACTTC. The full variable domain, its missing parts supplied by reference TRBV7-8 and TRBJ2-7, is GAGVSQSPRYKVAKRGQDVALRCDPISGHVSLFWYQQALGQGPEFLTYFQNEAQLDKSGLPSDRFFAERPEGSVSTLKIQRTQQEDSAVYLCASSGTPSYEQYFGPGTRLTVT.

The chain employs TRBV28 and TRBJ1-5; 12 bases match TRBD1. V dropped 3 bases and J dropped 6; count of bases not matched to a gene: 3. Looked up from germline, CDR1 is MDHEN and CDR2 is SYDVKM. CDR3 length equals 15 residues. The DNA of the CDR3 is TGTGCCAGCAGTTTGGGACAGGGGGCGGGTCAGCCCCAGCATTTT. Its protein product is CASSLGQGAGQPQHF.

The gene calls are TRBV15 and TRBJ1-1; no reliable D call. The germline V gene encodes CDR1 LNHNV and CDR2 YYDKDF (reference sequence). V was trimmed by 1 base and J by 6 bases, leaving 15 bases between them. The CDR3 covers 15 residues. The CDR3 nucleotides read TGTGCCACCAGCAGAGGTGGTGTAAAGAAGGCTGAAGCTTTCTTT. As protein: CATSRGGVKKAEAFF. Using reference TRBV15 and TRBJ1-1 for the parts outside the CDR3, the full variable domain is DAMVIQNPRYQVTQFGKPVTLSCSQTLNHNVMYWYQQKSSQAPKLLFHYYDKDFNNEADTPDNFQSRRPNTSFCFLDIRSPGLGDTAMYLCATSRGGVKKAEAFFGQGTRLTVV.

The chain uses TRBV29-1 and TRBJ2-2, with TRBD2 matching 13 bases. The CDR3 has 14 residues. CDR1 is SQVTM and CDR2 is ANQGSEA in the germline V gene. With 4 bases clipped from V and 4 bases from J, the junction kept 0 bases outside the gene matches. The CDR3 here is CSVGTSGGTGELFF. The DNA for the CDR3 is TGCAGCGTTGGGACTAGCGGGGGCACCGGGGAGCTGTTTTTT.

J is TRBJ2-1 and V is TRBV19; 13 bases match TRBD2. The V gene's germline CDR1 is LNHDA and CDR2 SQIVND (reference sequence). This CDR3 is built from 15 residues. The junction had 3 bases not matched to a gene; V was cut back by 5 bases and J by 5 bases. The CDR3 DNA sequence: TGTGCCAGTAGTCCACTAGCGGGAGGGAACAATGAGCAGTTCTTC. Encoded protein: CASSPLAGGNNEQFF.

The chain joins TRBV29-1 to TRBJ1-2; D uncertain. Trimming pared 2 bases from V and 9 bases from J, leaving 16 bases between. This CDR3 spans 13 amino acids. The V gene's germline CDR1 is SQVTM and CDR2 ANQGSEA. The CDR3 loop reads CSVESAETRRYTF. CDR3 DNA sequence: TGCAGCGTTGAATCGGCAGAGACTCGGCGCTACACCTTC.

J is TRBJ2-1 and V is TRBV5-7, with D possibly TRBD1 on 6 matching bases. TRBV5-7 is identified as an open reading frame with a role that is uncertain. The germline V and J ends were trimmed by 0 bases and 6 bases, with 7 bases remaining between them. This CDR3 region has 13 residues. This CDR3 is CASSLDRANEQFF. CDR3 bases: TGTGCCAGCAGCTTGGACAGGGCCAATGAGCAGTTCTTC.

The chain couples TRBV9 to TRBJ2-5; D perhaps matches TRBD1 (6 bases). The CDR3 runs 15 residues. Germline CDR1 SGDLS, CDR2 YYNGEE. Trimming pared 4 bases from V and 4 bases from J, leaving 17 bases between. The CDR3 coding sequence is TGTGCCAGCAGCACAAGGGGGACATCTGGAGAGACCCAGTACTTC. It codes for CASSTRGTSGETQYF.

The chain links TRBV6-5 to TRBJ2-5; TRBD2 matches 13 bases. Germline CDR1 is MNHEY and CDR2 is SVGAGI. The CDR3 is 15 residues long. The trim removed 4 bases at V and 5 bases at J, leaving 4 bases unmatched. CDR3 region: CASSSGLAGPETQYF. The CDR3 DNA reads TGTGCCAGCAGTTCGGGACTAGCGGGACCGGAGACCCAGTACTTC.